The clone carrying this TCR beta chain was recorded at least ten times. The data were taken from a study of CD8 T cells in ankylosing spondylitis. The CDR3 has 15 amino acids. CDR1 SQVTM and CDR2 ANQGSEA come from the germline V gene. Deletions cut 7 bases from V and 2 bases from J, with 17 bases between. Each CDR3 protein is one row after TCRdb ran MiXCR on the 5' RACE reads. The sample records 200,000 to 250,000 distinct CDR3 sequences, under 30% being singletons. This sequence was found in a male donor with ankylosing spondylitis or in good health (not recorded which). This chain links TRBV29-1 with TRBJ2-2; D perhaps matches TRBD2 (5 bases). Sequenced sample: blood, either unsorted or a sorted T cell fraction (not recorded which). The CDR3 region has the DNA TGCAGCGGCGGGTCCGGAGGACTTAACACCGGGGAGCTGTTTTTT. Translating gives CSGGSGGLNTGELFF.